These 12 T cell receptor beta chains were sequenced from one sample in a study of T cells after yellow fever vaccination. A single record per CDR3 protein comes from TCRdb applying MiXCR to the 5' RACE reads. The table lists approximately 160,000 distinct CDR3 sequences, around 9% of them singletons. Sequencing was performed on CD8+ T cells sorted from PBMCs, taken 45 days after the yellow fever booster vaccination. These receptors were collected from a man aged 18 to 29 who received the YFV17D yellow fever vaccine.

The V gene is TRBV28, the J gene TRBJ2-3; 8 positions agree with TRBD2. Germline V gene lookup returns CDR1 MDHEN and CDR2 SYDVKM. The CDR3 has 16 residues. J was trimmed by 6 bases and V by 3 bases; bases with no gene match: 11. The CDR3 protein is CASSFRSSGPGDTQYF. As DNA, the CDR3 is TGTGCCAGCAGTTTCAGGTCTAGCGGGCCCGGGGATACGCAGTATTTT.

Many counts were recorded for this clonotype. The chain couples TRBV7-2 to TRBJ2-1, with TRBD2 matching over 13 bases. V lost 6 bases to trimming and J lost 4 bases; unmatched junction nucleotides: 3. The CDR3 sequence is 15 residues long. Per germline, CDR1 SGHTA and CDR2 FQGNSA. The DNA of the CDR3 is TGTGCCAGCAGACAGACTAGCGGGGGGTACAATGAGCAGTTCTTC. Translation gives CASRQTSGGYNEQFF.

This chain links TRBV12-3 or TRBV12-4 with TRBJ1-1; tentative D call: TRBD1 (6 bases). This CDR3 region has 13 residues. Trimming pared 9 bases from V and 2 bases from J, leaving 13 bases between. The CDR3 region is CASWRGGNTEAFF. CDR3 nucleotide sequence: TGTGCCAGTTGGAGGGGGGGCAACACTGAAGCTTTCTTT.

V is TRBV9 and J is TRBJ2-3; 9 nucleotides match TRBD1. The CDR3 consists of 15 residues. From germline, CDR1 is SGDLS and CDR2 YYNGEE. Trimming cost V 3 bases and J 2 bases; bases outside gene matches: 4. The CDR3 protein is CASSAGQGITDTQYF. The DNA for the CDR3 is TGTGCCAGCAGCGCGGGACAGGGAATCACAGATACGCAGTATTTT.

The chain carries TRBV19 and TRBJ2-7; TRBD1 matches at 7 bases. The V and J ends lost 6 bases and 0 bases, in that order; junction bases with no gene match: 5. Germline values: CDR1 LNHDA, CDR2 SQIVND (reference sequence). CDR3 length: 14 residues. The CDR3 DNA sequence: TGTGCCAGTAGCGGGACAGACTACTCCTACGAGCAGTACTTC. Translating it yields CASSGTDYSYEQYF.

The rearrangement links TRBV6-5 to TRBJ1-6; perhaps TRBD1 as D (5 bases). The CDR3 extends over 16 amino acids. The germline gives CDR1 MNHEY, CDR2 SVGAGI. Trimming took off 2 bases at V and 10 bases at J, with 18 bases between the two ends. The CDR3 coding sequence is TGTGCCAGCAGTTACACTTTAGTAGGGGCGGTCTCACCCCTCCACTTT. This translates into CASSYTLVGAVSPLHF.

This chain uses TRBV7-9 with TRBJ2-1; the match to TRBD2 covers 9 bases. The V gene end was trimmed by 6 bases and the J gene end by 7 bases; junction bases not matched to a gene: 13. CDR3 length: 16 residues. Germline CDR1 SEHNR, CDR2 FQNEAQ (reference sequence). The CDR3 DNA reads as TGTGCCAGCAGTTGGGTCCAGGAGGCGGGGGGGAATGAGCAGTTCTTC. Amino acid sequence: CASSWVQEAGGNEQFF.

This sequence joins TRBV6-2 or TRBV6-3 and TRBJ1-5, with D possibly TRBD1 on 5 matching bases. V was trimmed by 10 bases and J by 6 bases, leaving 16 bases between them. CDR1 and CDR2 (germline): MNHEY, SVGEGT. The CDR3 is 13 residues long. The CDR3 region is CATGWGLAQPQHF. CDR3 DNA: TGTGCCACCGGGTGGGGACTGGCTCAGCCCCAGCATTTT.

In this sample, this clonotype turned up a few times. The J gene is TRBJ1-6, the V gene TRBV7-2, with 7 bases lining up with TRBD1. CDR3 length: 17 residues. Trimming took 2 bases from V and 13 from J; bases not matched to a gene: 17. Germline loops: CDR1 SGHTA, CDR2 FQGNSA. The CDR3 loop is CASSLSVFGAGGMPLHF. The CDR3 region has the DNA TGTGCCAGCAGCTTATCGGTTTTCGGGGCAGGGGGGATGCCCCTCCACTTT.

This clonotype came up a few times. V gene TRBV10-3 combines with J gene TRBJ1-5; 7 nucleotides line up with TRBD1. In germline, CDR1 is ENHRY, CDR2 SYGVKD. The ends lost 0 bases at V and 5 bases at J; junction bases unmatched: 7. This CDR3 is 16 amino acids long. CDR3 sequence (DNA): TGTGCCATCAGTGAGTCGGAGGGGGCGGCGGATCAGCCCCAGCATTTT. It codes for CAISESEGAADQPQHF.

This clonotype was found many times. This chain uses TRBV7-2 with TRBJ2-5; 11 bases fit TRBD2. V trimming: 5 bases; J trimming: 4 bases; junction bases outside the gene matches: 12. CDR3 length: 17 amino acids. The germline CDR1 and CDR2 sequences are SGHTA and FQGNSA. The CDR3 DNA follows: TGTGCCAGCAGCCCCCCGGTTAGCGGGGGGGCGGGAGAGACCCAGTACTTC. This gives the protein CASSPPVSGGAGETQYF.

J is TRBJ2-6 and V is TRBV9; D tentatively reads TRBD1 or TRBD2 (5 bases each). The CDR3 is made up of 17 amino acids. Looked up from germline, CDR1 is SGDLS and CDR2 is YYNGEE. Trimming took 4 bases from V and 2 from J, leaving 16 bases between them. The CDR3 spells CASSPPVGEPGANVLTF. The CDR3 bases are TGTGCCAGCAGCCCACCTGTGGGGGAGCCTGGGGCCAACGTCCTGACTTTC.